This T cell receptor beta chain was sequenced during a study of blood T cell repertoires in COVID-19. TCRdb's copy holds only in-frame clones and misses some; the assay was immunoSEQ multiplex PCR. The sample lists around 360,000 clones, approximately 87% occurring once. The length of the CDR3 is 13 residues. Germline CDR1 is SGHRS and CDR2 is YFSETQ. Trimming removed 2 bases at V and 4 bases at J, with 10 bases between. The source material was peripheral blood. V usage is TRBV5-1 and J usage is TRBJ2-7; a possible D gene is TRBD1 (5 bases). This TCR derives from a woman in her twenties or thirties with COVID-19, enrolled during active disease. The CDR3 coding sequence is TGCGCCAGCAGCTTCCGGACACCGTACGAGCAGTACTTC. Translated: CASSFRTPYEQYF. Full variable domain (remainder filled in from reference TRBV5-1 and TRBJ2-7): KAGVTQTPRYLIKTRGQQVTLSCSPISGHRSVSWYQQTPGQGLQFLFEYFSETQRNKGNFPGRFSGRQFSNSRSEMNVSTLELGDSALYLCASSFRTPYEQYFGPGTRLTVT.